Listed here is a single T cell receptor beta chain. The antigen is not known. Barcoded TCR alpha and TCR beta cDNA libraries with UMIs came from 5'RACE using constant-segment primers. TCRdb re-derived calls from the 5' RACE reads in MiXCR, one entry per CDR3 protein. The table has 270,000 or so distinct CDR3 sequences, 16% seen once. Germline V gives CDR1 SGDLS, CDR2 YYNGEE. The CDR3 is 16 amino acids. V lost 6 bases and J lost 1; bases outside the gene matches: 5. The data are from a study of T-cell memory formation after mild COVID-19. Study-wide background: Among the donors, TCR clusters were largely specific to each donor. General study findings and limits: Pre-infection memory already had some responding clones, implying cross-reactive memory joined. A balance of CD4 and CD8 characterized clones contracting day 15 to 85, whereas later expanders leaned CD4+.

Source material: PBMCs or a T cell subset sorted from them (not recorded which). The sequence was collected from a man between 18 and 35 years old who had mild COVID-19 (a few samples of this study predate the infection). Cell type and time point are not known. The chain joins TRBV9 to TRBJ2-5, with 14 bases identical to TRBD2. The CDR3 is CASTRTSGGTQETQYF. CDR3 sequence (DNA): TGTGCCAGCACCCGGACTAGCGGGGGGACCCAAGAGACCCAGTACTTC.